This T cell receptor beta chain was recorded in a study of T cells in Graves' hyperthyroidism and ophthalmopathy. Study-level information: Peripheral blood was collected at initial diagnosis, before any treatment. General study findings and limits: Most clonotypes expanded in the thyroid (above 0.001) were also present in blood.

Amplified TCR beta CDR3 regions derived from RNA transcripts. RT-PCR in the first round (using the HTBI primer set) targeted the TCR CDR3. One entry per CDR3 protein, called by TCRdb with MiXCR from the multiplex PCR reads. The data contain approximately 620,000 distinct CDR3 sequences, around 16% of them singletons. The V and J ends lost 4 bases and 6 bases respectively, with 15 bases between them. Germline V gene data show CDR1 as LGHDT and CDR2 as YNNKEL (reference sequence). The CDR3 contains 15 residues. Regarding this clonotype: What it binds is unknown.

A patient was excluded if there was uncontrolled infection, other autoimmune disease, pregnancy or lactation. PBMCs stemmed from under 11 ml fresh peripheral blood. The specimen sequenced was blood. The source is a woman aged 40-49 years with Graves' ophthalmopathy. This chain joins TRBV3-1 and TRBJ2-2; D not certain. CDR3 DNA: TGTGCCAGCAGCCTTAGGATTTCGGTGGCCGGGGAGCTGTTTTTT. Protein sequence: CASSLRISVAGELFF.